A single sample gave rise to the 22 T cell receptor beta chains below, sequenced in a study of CD8+ T cells in alopecia areata. Extraction and reverse transcription of RNA yielded cDNA as the sequencing template. Some clones are missing from TCRdb's copy, which holds only in-frame ones; the method was immunoSEQ multiplex PCR. The table records roughly 190,000 clones, around three fifths of them present only once. Noted treatment: oral pan-JAK inhibitor, 5-10 mg twice daily. The specimen was CD4+ T cells sorted from blood, collected at week 24, from a patient treated with tofacitinib. These receptors were collected from a human donor with alopecia areata.

J is TRBJ1-4 and V is TRBV5-6, with D possibly being TRBD1 (6 bases). Germline V CDR1 and CDR2: SGHDT, YYEEEE. V gave up 4 bases and J gave up 11 bases, with 15 bases separating them. CDR3 length: 13 residues. CDR3 sequence: CASSPQGGGKLFF. CDR3 sequence (DNA): TGTGCCAGCAGCCCACAAGGGGGTGGGAAACTGTTTTTT.

The V gene is TRBV7-2, the J gene TRBJ2-2; D call uncertain. CDR3 length: 15 residues. V was cut by 5 bases and J by 7 bases, with 17 bases left in between. From germline, CDR1 is SGHTA and CDR2 FQGNSA. This CDR3 is CASSPVWVSVGELFF. The CDR3 nucleotides are TGTGCCAGCAGCCCCGTTTGGGTGTCGGTCGGGGAGCTGTTTTTT.

The chain has TRBV7-9 and TRBJ1-4; TRBD1 might be the D (5 bases). CDR1 is SEHNR, CDR2 FQNEAQ, per germline (reference sequence). The length of the CDR3 is 14 residues. V dropped 1 base and J dropped 6 bases, with 9 bases sitting between them. CDR3 nucleotide sequence: TGTGCCAGCAGCTTAGGTGGGGGAGATGAAAAACTGTTTTTT. As protein: CASSLGGGDEKLFF.

The chain recombines TRBV10-3 with TRBJ1-1, with unresolved D. Germline CDR1 and CDR2: ENHRY and SYGVKD. V lost 7 bases and J 0 bases, leaving 9 bases between the germline ends. The CDR3 length is 13 residues. CDR3: CAIIKDLNTEAFF. CDR3 coding DNA: TGTGCCATCATCAAGGACCTGAACACTGAAGCTTTCTTT.

The chain couples TRBV5-6 to TRBJ2-7; D gene ambiguous. CDR3 length: 13 amino acids. The V end was cut by 0 bases, the J end by 4 bases, with 8 bases between. Germline CDR1 SGHDT, CDR2 YYEEEE. As DNA, the CDR3 is TGTGCCAGCAGCTTGGTCACGGATTACGAGCAGTACTTC. Translated, it gives CASSLVTDYEQYF.

The J gene is TRBJ2-7, the V gene TRBV4-3; D gene unclear. CDR3 length: 13 residues. Trimming removed 0 bases from V and 2 bases from J, with 5 bases in between. Germline CDR1 and CDR2: LGHNA and YSLEER. The CDR3 loop reads CASSQELAYEQYF. In nucleotides, the CDR3 is TGCGCCAGCAGCCAAGAGTTAGCCTACGAGCAGTACTTC.

This clone has more than one count but fewer than ten. V usage is TRBV6-1 and J usage is TRBJ2-5; D may match TRBD1 or TRBD2 (5 bases each). Trimming stripped 4 bases from V and 10 bases from J, with 13 bases between. CDR3 length equals 12 residues. Germline CDR1 is MNHNS and CDR2 is SASEGT. The CDR3 nucleotides are TGTGCCAGCAGTGCCCTTCAGAGGGGCCAGTACTTC. Its translation: CASSALQRGQYF.

A few counts support this clone. The chain couples TRBV5-1 to TRBJ1-1; D perhaps matches TRBD1 (6 bases). This CDR3 region has 13 residues. Germline V CDR1 and CDR2: SGHRS, YFSETQ. The V and J ends lost 4 bases and 7 bases respectively, with 14 bases between them. Here the CDR3 reads CASSEGGSREAFF. CDR3 in DNA: TGCGCCAGCAGCGAGGGGGGAAGCCGTGAAGCTTTCTTT.

The chain carries TRBV4-1 and TRBJ1-4, with D perhaps TRBD1 (5 bases). The V gene's germline CDR1 is MGHRA and CDR2 YSYEKL. The CDR3 loop spans 17 amino acids. V lost 0 bases, J lost 1 base, and 12 bases lay in between. The CDR3 protein is CASSQEGTARTNEKLFF. CDR3 in DNA: TGCGCCAGCAGCCAAGAGGGGACCGCGCGAACTAATGAAAAACTGTTTTTT.

This clone was seen just once. The chain couples TRBV29-1 to TRBJ1-4; D uncertain. This CDR3 comprises 13 residues. Between the trimmed V and J ends, which lost 7 bases and 7 bases, there was a span of 16 bases. The germline CDR1 and CDR2 sequences are SQVTM and ANQGSEA. The CDR3 DNA reads as TGCAGCGCCCTGCGGGGAGTTACTGAAAAACTGTTTTTT. It specifies CSALRGVTEKLFF.

The chain has TRBV15 and TRBJ1-1; D may be TRBD1 (6 bases). Germline V gene lookup returns CDR1 LNHNV and CDR2 YYDKDF (reference sequence). Deletions cut 1 base from V and 2 bases from J, with 11 bases between. The CDR3 covers 15 residues. CDR3 amino acids: CATSRGTAINTEAFF. The CDR3 nucleotides read TGTGCCACCAGCAGAGGGACAGCTATTAACACTGAAGCTTTCTTT.

The chain has TRBV7-9 and TRBJ1-2; no firm D call. This CDR3 comprises 14 residues. Germline V gene data show CDR1 as SEHNR and CDR2 as FQNEAQ (reference sequence). V lost 7 bases to trimming and J lost 0 bases, with 12 bases between them. CDR3 loop: CASTLEGANYGYTF. The CDR3 nucleotides read TGTGCCAGCACCCTCGAGGGAGCTAACTATGGCTACACCTTC.

The chain employs TRBV25-1 and TRBJ1-2; tentatively, D is TRBD1 (6 bases). From germline, CDR1 is MGHDK and CDR2 SYGVNS. The CDR3 covers 11 residues. The V gene lost 7 bases and the J gene lost 6 bases, with 9 bases spanning the gap. DNA of the CDR3: TGTGCCAGCATGGGGGCGCATGGCTACACCTTC. It codes for CASMGAHGYTF.

This rearrangement joins TRBV29-1 to TRBJ2-7; 12 bases line up with TRBD2. V dropped 4 bases and J dropped 1; count of bases not matched to a gene: 11. This CDR3 region has 17 residues. The germline CDR1 and CDR2 sequences are SQVTM and ANQGSEA. The DNA of the CDR3 is TGCAGCGTTGCACGGACTAGCGGGGCCATAGGGTCCTACGAGCAGTACTTC. This codes for CSVARTSGAIGSYEQYF.

This chain links TRBV5-1 with TRBJ1-2; D is perhaps TRBD1 (5 bases). Trimming took off 3 bases at V and 1 base at J, with 10 bases between the two ends. There are 14 residues in the CDR3. Germline-derived CDR1 and CDR2 are SGHRS and YFSETQ. The CDR3 nucleotides read TGCGCCAGCAGCTCTAGGGGCGTTAACTATGGCTACACCTTC. Translating gives CASSSRGVNYGYTF.

The V call is TRBV11-2, the J call TRBJ2-2; 7 bases line up with TRBD1. From germline, CDR1 is SGHAT and CDR2 FQNNGV. The trim removed 3 bases at V and 3 bases at J, leaving 1 base unmatched. This CDR3 is built from 14 residues. The CDR3 sequence: CASSFGTDTGELFF. The CDR3 DNA reads as TGTGCCAGCAGCTTCGGGACAGACACCGGGGAGCTGTTTTTT.

This clone was seen a few times. The gene calls are TRBV5-1 and TRBJ2-4, with D uncertain. The CDR3 covers 17 residues. Trimming took 4 bases from V and 0 from J, leaving 17 bases between them. The germline V gene encodes CDR1 SGHRS and CDR2 YFSETQ. The CDR3 reads CASSVDPERLAKNIQYF. The CDR3 coding sequence is TGCGCCAGCAGCGTGGACCCCGAGAGGCTAGCCAAAAACATTCAGTACTTC.

This sequence joins TRBV11-3 and TRBJ2-1; 9 nucleotides agree with TRBD2. Unmatched junction bases numbered 7, after V lost 1 base and J lost 9 bases. CDR1 is SGHNT and CDR2 is YENEEA in the germline V gene. The length of the CDR3 is 15 residues. DNA for the CDR3: TGTGCCAGCAGCTTAGTCGGCGGGGGGGCCGTTGAGCAGTTCTTC. Protein product: CASSLVGGGAVEQFF.

This clone has just a few counts. This sequence joins TRBV4-1 and TRBJ1-2, with D possibly being TRBD1 (6 bases). V dropped 1 base and J dropped 5 bases, with 14 bases sitting between them. CDR1 MGHRA and CDR2 YSYEKL come from the germline V gene. The CDR3 has 15 residues. The DNA of the CDR3 is TGCGCCAGCAGCCAAGGATACAGGGATACGTATGGCTACACCTTC. Its translation is CASSQGYRDTYGYTF.

V gene TRBV11-2 combines with J gene TRBJ2-3, with unresolved D. Trimming took off 5 bases at V and 5 bases at J, with 17 bases between the two ends. Germline CDR1 is SGHAT and CDR2 is FQNNGV. The CDR3 runs 15 residues. Written as DNA, the CDR3 is TGTGCCAGCAGCCCCGCTGTTGGAAAGGTAGATACGCAGTATTTT. Translating it yields CASSPAVGKVDTQYF.

As concerns this clone: Other DNA sequences in this sample translate to the same CDR3. The chain employs TRBV7-2 and TRBJ1-2, with 10 bases matching TRBD1. The germline CDR1 and CDR2 sequences are SGHTA and FQGNSA. The trim removed 5 bases at V and 3 bases at J, leaving 3 bases unmatched. CDR3 size: 14 residues. The CDR3 DNA is TGTGCCAGCAGCCCAGGACAGGGGGACTATGGCTACACCTTC. The encoded protein is CASSPGQGDYGYTF. The variable domain in full, completed from reference TRBV7-2 and TRBJ1-2, reads GAGVSQSPSNKVTEKGKDVELRCDPISGHTALYWYRQSLGQGLEFLIYFQGNSAPDKSGLPSDRFSAERTGGSVSTLTIQRTQQEDSAVYLCASSPGQGDYGYTFGSGTRLTVV.

This clone appeared a single time. J is TRBJ1-6 and V is TRBV29-1; tentative D call: TRBD1 (6 bases). Germline loops: CDR1 SQVTM, CDR2 ANQGSEA. Trimming removed 7 bases at V and 9 bases at J, with 16 bases between. The CDR3 covers 13 residues. The CDR3 DNA is TGCAGCGCCCGTCGACAGGACGGTTCACCCCTCCACTTT. This encodes CSARRQDGSPLHF.